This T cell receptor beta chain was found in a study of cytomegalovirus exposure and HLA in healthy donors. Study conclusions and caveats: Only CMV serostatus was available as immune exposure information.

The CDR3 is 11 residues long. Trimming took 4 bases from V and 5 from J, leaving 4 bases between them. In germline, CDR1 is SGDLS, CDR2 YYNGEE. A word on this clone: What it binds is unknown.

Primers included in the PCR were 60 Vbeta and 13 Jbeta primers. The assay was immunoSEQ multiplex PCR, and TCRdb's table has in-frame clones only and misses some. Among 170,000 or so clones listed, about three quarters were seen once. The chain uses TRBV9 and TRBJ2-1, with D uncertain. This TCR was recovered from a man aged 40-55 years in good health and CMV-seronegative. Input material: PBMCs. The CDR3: CASSPNNEQFF. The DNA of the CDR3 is TGTGCCAGCAGCCCCAACAATGAGCAGTTCTTC. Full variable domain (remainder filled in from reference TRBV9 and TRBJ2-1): DSGVTQTPKHLITATGQRVTLRCSPRSGDLSVYWYQQSLDQGLQFLIQYYNGEERAKGNILERFSAQQFPDLHSELNLSSLELGDSALYFCASSPNNEQFFGPGTRLTVL.